This T cell receptor beta chain emerged from a study of T cells in Graves' hyperthyroidism and ophthalmopathy. Regions amplified from RNA transcripts were the TCR beta CDR3 regions. The HTBI primer set was used in a first-round RT-PCR of the TCR CDR3. TCRdb itself ran the multiplex PCR reads through MiXCR, one entry per CDR3 protein. The sample carries around 600,000 distinct CDR3 sequences, more than 12% recorded once. CDR3 length: 15 residues. Per the germline V gene, CDR1 is ENHRY and CDR2 is SYGVKD. Trimming shortened V by 4 bases and J by 2 bases, and 11 bases separated the two germline ends. The sample holds many counts of this clonotype. The antigen remains undetermined. Findings and caveats of the study: Among clonotypes expanded in thyroid above 0.001, most were also found in blood.

V is TRBV10-3 and J is TRBJ2-2, with D perhaps TRBD2 (6 bases). The sample consisted of blood. This sequence was found in a woman aged 45-65 years with Graves' ophthalmopathy. The CDR3, as DNA: TGTGCCATCAGTGTGCCGGGACTTAACACCGGGGAGCTGTTTTTT. Residues: CAISVPGLNTGELFF.